This T cell receptor beta chain was documented in a study of cytomegalovirus exposure and HLA in healthy donors. Study-wide results and caveats: Specific recognition of CMV antigens was confirmed in vitro for a few chains (all CMV-associated).

This CDR3 is built from 16 residues. Trimming shortened V by 1 base and J by 3 bases, and 12 bases separated the two germline ends. From germline, CDR1 is SEHNR and CDR2 FQNEAQ (reference sequence). As regards this clone: Its antigen is not identified.

The data were produced by immunoSEQ multiplex PCR, yet TCRdb's version contains in-frame clones alone and is incomplete. The sample gives about 120,000 clones, roughly 90% of which show up once; about 6% is in the top ten. This sequence joins TRBV7-9 and TRBJ1-4, with D tentatively TRBD1 (6 bases). Sequenced material: PBMCs. This TCR was sampled from a woman younger than 35 in good health and CMV-seropositive. CDR3 amino acids: CASSLVAGAANEKLFF. The CDR3 bases are TGTGCCAGCAGCTTAGTCGCGGGGGCGGCTAATGAAAAACTGTTTTTT.